One sample yielded the 16 T cell receptor beta chains listed below, sequenced in a study of T cell changes during pregnancy in multiple sclerosis. Data came from immunoSEQ multiplex PCR; TCRdb stores just in-frame clones and leaves some out. The table shows approximately 90,000 clones, with roughly 92% occurring only once. The material sequenced was peripheral blood, taken after pregnancy. The receptor set was obtained from a female donor with multiple sclerosis, enrolled in a pregnancy study.

This clone came up a few times. The gene calls are TRBV10-3 and TRBJ1-4; TRBD1 might be the D (6 bases). The CDR3 length is 14 residues. The V gene lost 6 bases and the J gene lost 6 bases, with 14 bases spanning the gap. Looked up from germline, CDR1 is ENHRY and CDR2 is SYGVKD. CDR3 nucleotide sequence: TGTGCCATCAGCGTTTCGGCAGGGGATGAAAAACTGTTTTTT. Amino acids: CAISVSAGDEKLFF.

The V and J genes are TRBV19 and TRBJ1-2; D is ambiguous. The germline gives CDR1 LNHDA, CDR2 SQIVND (reference sequence). Trimming removed 7 bases at V and 2 bases at J, with 14 bases between. The CDR3 is made up of 14 amino acids. CDR3 region: CASTVTRRNYGYTF. CDR3 bases: TGTGCCAGTACCGTGACGCGGAGAAACTATGGCTACACCTTC.

A few counts support this clone. The chain recombines TRBV30 with TRBJ1-2; D may be TRBD1 (5 bases). V was pared by 3 bases and J by 4 bases, with 12 bases between. Germline CDR1 and CDR2: GTSNPN and SVGIG (reference sequence). The CDR3 loop spans 13 amino acids. The CDR3 nucleotides read TGTGCCTGGAGCGGTGACAGACGCTATGGCTACACCTTC. Protein sequence: CAWSGDRRYGYTF.

The J gene is TRBJ1-2, the V gene TRBV29-1, with no clear D. This CDR3 comprises 11 residues. V was cut by 4 bases and J by 6 bases, with 9 bases left in between. CDR1 is SQVTM, CDR2 ANQGSEA, per germline. CDR3 loop: CSVGYGDGYTF. DNA of the CDR3: TGCAGCGTTGGGTACGGGGATGGCTACACCTTC. Using reference TRBV29-1 and TRBJ1-2 for the parts outside the CDR3, the full variable domain is SAVISQKPSRDICQRGTSLTIQCQVDSQVTMMFWYRQQPGQSLTLIATANQGSEATYESGFVIDKFPISRPNLTFSTLTVSNMSPEDSSIYLCSVGYGDGYTFGSGTRLTVV.

The chain is built from TRBV30 and TRBJ2-7, with unresolved D. With 3 bases removed from V and 2 bases from J, the gap between germline ends came to 8 bases. This CDR3 is built from 12 residues. Germline values: CDR1 GTSNPN, CDR2 SVGIG (reference sequence). CDR3 region: CAWSLGPYEQYF. DNA for the CDR3: TGTGCCTGGAGCCTAGGCCCCTACGAGCAGTACTTC.

This chain links TRBV2 with TRBJ2-1; TRBD2 matches at 9 bases. This CDR3 has 15 residues. CDR1 SNHLY and CDR2 FYNNEI come from the germline V gene. V gave up 8 bases and J gave up 4 bases; unmatched junction bases: 9. Written as DNA, the CDR3 is TGTGCCAGCTCAGCTAGCGGGGCCAGTTACAATGAGCAGTTCTTC. This gives the protein CASSASGASYNEQFF.

This clone was seen a few times. V is TRBV5-1 and J is TRBJ2-4; a possible D gene is TRBD2 (7 bases). Germline-derived CDR1 and CDR2 are SGHRS and YFSETQ. The CDR3 is made up of 16 amino acids. Deletions cut 0 bases from V and 2 bases from J, with 12 bases between. The CDR3 DNA reads as TGCGCCAGCAGCTTGGAGGGGGGGCTACCCAAAAACATTCAGTACTTC. This encodes CASSLEGGLPKNIQYF.

The CDR3 here is CASRDGSMIGGADYGYTF. DNA of the CDR3: TGTGCCAGCAGGGATGGCTCGATGATAGGGGGCGCGGACTATGGCTACACCTTC. This rearrangement joins TRBV25-1 to TRBJ1-2; 7 nucleotides match TRBD1. Germline V CDR1 and CDR2: MGHDK, SYGVNS. Unmatched junction bases numbered 19, after V lost 6 bases and J lost 3 bases. The length of the CDR3 is 18 residues.

The chain combines TRBV4-2 with TRBJ2-4; possibly TRBD2 for D (6 bases). V lost 0 bases and J 2 bases, leaving 11 bases between the germline ends. CDR1 is LGHNA, CDR2 YNFKEQ, per germline. This CDR3 comprises 16 residues. CDR3 region: CASSQDFGGTKNIQYF. DNA of the CDR3: TGTGCCAGCAGCCAAGATTTTGGGGGGACCAAAAACATTCAGTACTTC.

V and J are TRBV5-1 and TRBJ2-1; possible D gene TRBD2, 5 bases. The CDR3 consists of 17 residues. CDR1 is SGHRS, CDR2 YFSETQ, per germline. V was clipped by 4 bases and J by 0 bases, with 17 bases between them. The CDR3 region has the DNA TGCGCCAGCAGCGGATGGGTTAGCGAGTACTCCTACAATGAGCAGTTCTTC. Its translation: CASSGWVSEYSYNEQFF.

The chain has TRBV5-5 and TRBJ1-1, with D unclear. V lost 1 base and J lost 8, with 12 bases in between. Germline CDR1 and CDR2: SGHKS and YYEKEE (reference sequence). The CDR3 consists of 13 residues. In nucleotides, the CDR3 is TGTGCCAGCAGCTTGCGGAGGGCCCGGGAAGCTTTCTTT. Translating it yields CASSLRRAREAFF.

This clone was recorded only once. CDR3: CASSLDSRYFYGYTF. CDR3 nucleotides: TGTGCCAGCAGCTTAGATTCACGTTACTTCTATGGCTACACCTTC. This chain uses TRBV7-2 with TRBJ1-2; no firm D call. Trimming stripped 1 base from V and 4 bases from J, with 13 bases between. This CDR3 spans 15 amino acids. CDR1 and CDR2 from the germline V gene are SGHTA and FQGNSA.

The CDR3 loop reads CASLGGLSGNTIYF. CDR3 sequence (DNA): TGTGCCAGCCTAGGGGGCCTCTCTGGAAACACCATATATTTT. The chain is built from TRBV19 and TRBJ1-3; 7 nucleotides align to TRBD1. This CDR3 spans 14 amino acids. The J segment lost 0 bases and the V segment lost 9 bases, leaving 5 bases of the junction unmatched. The germline gives CDR1 LNHDA, CDR2 SQIVND (reference sequence).

This chain links TRBV4-3 with TRBJ1-2; D remains unclear. The CDR3 is made up of 15 amino acids. Germline V gene data show CDR1 as LGHNA and CDR2 as YSLEER. Deletions cut 2 bases from V and 6 bases from J, with 16 bases between. CDR3 in amino acids: CASSQLGFLSDGYTF. The DNA for the CDR3 is TGCGCCAGCAGCCAACTAGGCTTCCTTTCAGATGGCTACACCTTC.

The J gene is TRBJ1-2, the V gene TRBV4-1; D is undetermined. Looked up from germline, CDR1 is MGHRA and CDR2 is YSYEKL. V was cut by 0 bases and J by 6 bases, with 11 bases left in between. The CDR3 totals 14 residues. CDR3 nucleotide sequence: TGCGCCAGCAGCCAAGACCTGCGCGGTCATGGCTACACCTTC. The encoded protein is CASSQDLRGHGYTF.

The J gene is TRBJ1-5, the V gene TRBV30; D possibly corresponds to TRBD1 (6 bases). Germline V CDR1 and CDR2: GTSNPN, SVGIG (reference sequence). The V end was cut by 5 bases, the J end by 6 bases, with 14 bases between. This CDR3 is 13 amino acids long. CDR3 in amino acids: CAWGHRAGQPQHF. In nucleotides, the CDR3 is TGTGCCTGGGGGCACAGGGCGGGTCAGCCCCAGCATTTT.